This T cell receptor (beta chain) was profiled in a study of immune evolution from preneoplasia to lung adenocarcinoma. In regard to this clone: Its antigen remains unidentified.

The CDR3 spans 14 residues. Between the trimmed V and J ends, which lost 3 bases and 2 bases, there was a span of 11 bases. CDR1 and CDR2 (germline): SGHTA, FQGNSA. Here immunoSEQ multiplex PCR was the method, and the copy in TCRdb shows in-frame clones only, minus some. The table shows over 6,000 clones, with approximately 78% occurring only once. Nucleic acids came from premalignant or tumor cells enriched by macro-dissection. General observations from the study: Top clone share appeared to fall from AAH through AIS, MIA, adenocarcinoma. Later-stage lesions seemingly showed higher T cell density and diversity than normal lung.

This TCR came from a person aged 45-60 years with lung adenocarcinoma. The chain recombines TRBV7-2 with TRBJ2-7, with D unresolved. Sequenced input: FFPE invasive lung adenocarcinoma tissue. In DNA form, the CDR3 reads TGTGCCAGCAGCTTGTATCCGGGCCCCTACGAGCAGTACTTC. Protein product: CASSLYPGPYEQYF.